This T cell receptor (beta chain) was retrieved from a study of blood T cell repertoires in COVID-19. The wider study: Material from acute and convalescent COVID-19 was sourced from the United States, Italy and Spain. T cells, B-cell-depleted T cells, or PBMCs supplied cDNA or gDNA.

Per the germline V gene, CDR1 is LNHDA and CDR2 is SQIVND (reference sequence). V lost 5 bases and J 5 bases, leaving 12 bases between the germline ends. CDR3 size: 13 residues. As handled by the study authors: Estimates of nucleated cell counts were drawn from the amplification of reference gene primers. The data were produced by immunoSEQ multiplex PCR, yet TCRdb's version contains in-frame clones alone and is incomplete. The V and J calls and clone size are taken from that table; D and trimming were inferred from the DNA. The sample has under 100,000 clones, 90% seen once. The sequencing input was peripheral blood. J is TRBJ2-5 and V is TRBV19; D is uncertain. The source is a man aged 45-60 years with acute or convalescent COVID-19. CDR3 loop: CASSFSRRETQYF. The CDR3 nucleotides are TGTGCCAGTAGTTTTAGCCGGCGGGAGACCCAGTACTTC.